This TCR beta chain derives from a study of CD8 T cells in ankylosing spondylitis (dated by TCRdb to 2016 to 2017). Concerning the study at large: The study profiled T cell receptor beta repertoires in healthy donors and ankylosing spondylitis patients to find disease-linked TCR variants. The full study cohort comprised roughly 24 ankylosing spondylitis patients and 110 or so healthy donors. Peripheral blood was sampled, and synovial fluid was additionally collected from ankylosing spondylitis patients. What the work shows at the level of the full study, not this receptor alone: The disease-linked clones had a CD8+ phenotype and were found at relatively low frequencies in peripheral blood. Blood from ankylosing spondylitis patients appeared to be characterized by a TCR beta motif composed of roughly 8 highly homologous amino acid variants. The disease-linked clones were reported as significantly enriched in matched synovial fluid samples from ankylosing spondylitis patients. Some TCR beta motif variants had previously been reported in synovial fluid and blood of reactive arthritis patients, which suggested common disease-initiation mechanisms.

V is shortened by 9 bases, J by 1 base, and the region joining them spans 9 bases. There are 12 amino acids in the CDR3, from cysteine to phenylalanine inclusive. The retained sequence is limited to the CDR3, 36 bases, with the frame set at the first base. Sequencing was performed on an Illumina HiSeq 2500. Quantitative 5'-RACE with molecular barcodes was the method used to prepare the TCR beta libraries. The authors processed their data as follows. To identify disease-linked TCR variants, a new computational method was used, one built on a probabilistic model of VDJ rearrangement. TCRdb's own reprocessing of the public reads used fastp at Q25 and MiXCR and kept productive beta chains. Rows are unified per CDR3 protein, each entry keeping the most common DNA and genes. These V and J calls originate from TCRdb's pipeline instead of the authors' own analysis. This sample lists about 480,000 distinct CDR3 sequences; 17% were detected once. Together, the top ten hold 0.95% to 1.1% of the sample.

In its sample, this clonotype was seen many times. Its antigen remains unidentified. No per-base quality is available; no much larger clone lies one base away. The rearranged segments are TRBV12-3 or TRBV12-4 and TRBJ1-1; the D gene is perhaps TRBD1, on 6 matching bases. Sequenced sample: blood, either unsorted or a sorted T cell fraction (not recorded which). This TCR was recovered from a male donor with ankylosing spondylitis. The CDR3 in this case is CARGGGNTEAFF. The DNA reads as follows: TGTGCCAGAGGGGGGGGGAACACTGAAGCTTTCTTT.